Below are 31 T cell receptor beta chains sequenced from a single sample in a study of T-cell reconstitution after alpha-beta-depleted transplantation in children. TCRbeta library construction was performed incorporating unique molecular identifiers. TCRdb itself ran the PCR reads through MiXCR, one entry per CDR3 protein. This sample has some 500,000 distinct CDR3 sequences, with about a sixth found just once. The starting material was PBMCs from the stem cell graft donor, obtained from the stem cell graft. The receptors stem from a human donor who donated a stem cell graft to a child with acute lymphoblastic leukemia.

This clonotype was recorded a few times. The chain recombines TRBV4-1 with TRBJ1-4; D ambiguous. Germline CDR1 reads MGHRA; CDR2 reads YSYEKL. There are 13 residues in the CDR3. Trimming cost V 4 bases and J 8 bases, with 11 bases left between them. CDR3 DNA: TGCGCCAGCAGCCCCCCGTCCGGAGAAAAACTGTTTTTT. Protein sequence: CASSPPSGEKLFF.

This chain connects TRBV5-6 to TRBJ2-7; 11 bases match TRBD1. Germline V gives CDR1 SGHDT, CDR2 YYEEEE. The V segment lost 5 bases and the J segment 2 bases; nucleotides outside the gene matches: 6. The CDR3 has 15 residues. CDR3 region: CASSSGTGGTYEQYF. DNA for the CDR3: TGTGCCAGCAGTTCCGGGACAGGGGGTACCTACGAGCAGTACTTC. The full variable domain, in which reference TRBV5-6 and TRBJ2-7 provide the parts outside the CDR3, is DAGVTQSPTHLIKTRGQQVTLRCSPKSGHDTVSWYQQALGQGPQFIFQYYEEEERQRGNFPDRFSGHQFPNYSSELNVNALLLGDSALYLCASSSGTGGTYEQYFGPGTRLTVT.

This clonotype showed up many times. The rearrangement uses TRBV28 and TRBJ2-7; 8 nucleotides agree with TRBD1. The V and J ends lost 6 bases and 2 bases, in that order; junction bases with no gene match: 6. The CDR3 extends over 14 amino acids. The germline V gene has CDR1 MDHEN and CDR2 SYDVKM. The CDR3 region is CASSPTGGPYEQYF. The CDR3 nucleotides read TGTGCCAGCAGCCCCACAGGGGGGCCCTACGAGCAGTACTTC.

This clonotype was counted between two and nine times. The chain couples TRBV5-1 to TRBJ1-6; weak D call: TRBD1 (5 bases). This CDR3 spans 14 amino acids. Germline V gene data show CDR1 as SGHRS and CDR2 as YFSETQ. Trimming stripped 6 bases from V and 11 bases from J, with 18 bases between. The chain's CDR3 is CASTNLGPTAPLHF. DNA of the CDR3: TGCGCCAGCACCAACCTCGGCCCGACAGCACCCCTCCACTTT. The full variable domain, completed using reference TRBV5-1 and TRBJ1-6, is KAGVTQTPRYLIKTRGQQVTLSCSPISGHRSVSWYQQTPGQGLQFLFEYFSETQRNKGNFPGRFSGRQFSNSRSEMNVSTLELGDSALYLCASTNLGPTAPLHFGNGTRLTVT.

This clonotype was counted only a few times. The chain recombines TRBV20-1 with TRBJ1-1, with D hard to call. V was cut by 2 bases and J by 4 bases, with 20 bases left in between. CDR1 DFQATT and CDR2 SNEGSKA come from the germline V gene (reference sequence). This CDR3 contains 16 residues. The CDR3, as DNA: TGCAGTGCTAGACCCCACGGGGAGGTCGCGGGCACTGAAGCTTTCTTT. It encodes CSARPHGEVAGTEAFF.

This clonotype was seen ten or more times. V usage is TRBV12-3 or TRBV12-4 and J usage is TRBJ2-1; 11 bases agree with TRBD2. The V and J ends lost 6 bases and 7 bases, in that order; junction bases with no gene match: 5. This CDR3 is built from 14 residues. CDR3 sequence: CASSPSGRPNEQFF. CDR3 nucleotides: TGTGCCAGCAGCCCTAGCGGGAGGCCGAATGAGCAGTTCTTC.

This clonotype has a handful of counts. The V gene is TRBV20-1, the J gene TRBJ2-1; perhaps TRBD2 as D (6 bases). The CDR3 runs to 13 residues. Germline CDR1 is DFQATT and CDR2 is SNEGSKA (reference sequence). The V end lost 5 bases, the J end lost 4 bases, and 12 bases lay between the germline ends. DNA of the CDR3: TGCAGTGCTGCCGGGAGCGGGTACAATGAGCAGTTCTTC. Protein sequence: CSAAGSGYNEQFF.

The chain uses TRBV12-3 or TRBV12-4 and TRBJ1-2; D is perhaps TRBD1 (5 bases). V dropped 2 bases and J dropped 3 bases, with 16 bases sitting between them. The CDR3 consists of 16 residues. The CDR3 protein is CASSLTAQGGYYGYTF. In nucleotides, the CDR3 is TGTGCCAGCAGTTTAACGGCCCAGGGCGGCTACTATGGCTACACCTTC.

This clonotype showed up just a few times. The chain links TRBV12-3 or TRBV12-4 to TRBJ2-7; 7 positions agree with TRBD1. The CDR3 runs to 16 residues. The junction had 9 bases not matched to a gene; V was cut back by 4 bases and J by 0 bases. The CDR3 is CASSSQQGTHSYEQYF. The CDR3 nucleotides read TGTGCCAGCAGTTCCCAACAGGGGACCCACTCCTACGAGCAGTACTTC.

Only a few counts were recorded for this clonotype. The chain has TRBV29-1 and TRBJ2-7; 13 nucleotides agree with TRBD2. V was pared by 7 bases and J by 2 bases, with 8 bases of the junction left unmatched. Germline lookup yields CDR1 SQVTM and CDR2 ANQGSEA. This CDR3 is built from 15 residues. This CDR3 is CSGSGLAGSTYEQYF. As DNA, the CDR3 is TGCAGCGGGTCGGGACTAGCGGGAAGTACCTACGAGCAGTACTTC.

This chain uses TRBV5-1 with TRBJ2-3; 10 bases match TRBD2. The CDR3 contains 16 residues. Germline loops: CDR1 SGHRS, CDR2 YFSETQ. V was clipped by 4 bases and J by 6 bases; unmatched bases: 11. The chain's CDR3 is CASSPFSGRSSDTQYF. The DNA of the CDR3 is TGCGCCAGCAGCCCATTTAGCGGGAGGAGCTCGGATACGCAGTATTTT.

The rearrangement links TRBV18 to TRBJ2-7; D gene uncertain. Trimming took 2 bases from V and 4 from J, leaving 12 bases between them. Germline V CDR1 and CDR2: KGHSH, LQKENI. The CDR3 sequence is 14 residues long. The CDR3, as DNA: TGTGCCAGCTCACCATGGGGTACTAATTACGAGCAGTACTTC. Protein product: CASSPWGTNYEQYF.

A few counts support this clonotype. This sequence joins TRBV29-1 and TRBJ2-7; 7 bases line up with TRBD1. The CDR3 is 13 amino acids. Germline CDR1 is SQVTM and CDR2 is ANQGSEA. J gave up 4 bases and V 0 bases, and 3 bases lay outside the gene matches. The CDR3 DNA follows: TGCAGCGTTGAAGACCAGACAGGGTACGAGCAGTACTTC. Protein product: CSVEDQTGYEQYF.

In this sample, this clonotype turned up a few times. This sequence joins TRBV28 and TRBJ2-1; tentatively, D is TRBD2 (6 bases). With 5 bases removed from V and 6 bases from J, the gap between germline ends came to 17 bases. The length of the CDR3 is 15 residues. Looked up from germline, CDR1 is MDHEN and CDR2 is SYDVKM. The CDR3 coding sequence is TGTGCCAGCAGTATGAATATACTGGAGGGCAATGAGCAGTTCTTC. This gives the protein CASSMNILEGNEQFF.

CDR3 region: CASSKRTSGSSNEQFF. Written as DNA, the CDR3 is TGTGCCAGCAGCAAACGGACTAGCGGGAGTTCTAATGAGCAGTTCTTC. The V call is TRBV7-9, the J call TRBJ2-1; 13 bases fit TRBD2. The germline V gene has CDR1 SEHNR and CDR2 FQNEAQ (reference sequence). This CDR3 has 16 residues. V lost 5 bases and J lost 7; bases outside the gene matches: 8.

The CDR3 is CASSPLSALGPYEQYF. Here the CDR3 DNA reads TGCGCCAGCAGCCCCCTGTCCGCGCTCGGACCCTACGAGCAGTACTTC. This chain connects TRBV4-1 to TRBJ2-7; D is undetermined. The germline gives CDR1 MGHRA, CDR2 YSYEKL. Trimming stripped 4 bases from V and 2 bases from J, with 18 bases between. CDR3 length: 16 residues.

V and J are TRBV19 and TRBJ1-2; TRBD1 matches 7 bases. The J segment lost 3 bases and the V segment lost 3 bases, leaving 13 bases of the junction unmatched. Germline CDR1 and CDR2: LNHDA and SQIVND (reference sequence). The length of the CDR3 is 17 residues. The CDR3 sequence is CASSIGTVLHGHYGYTF. The DNA for the CDR3 is TGTGCCAGTAGTATCGGGACAGTTCTCCACGGGCACTATGGCTACACCTTC.

This clonotype came up a few times. This chain links TRBV5-1 with TRBJ2-5; D remains ambiguous. The V and J ends lost 5 bases and 3 bases respectively, with 23 bases between them. Looked up from germline, CDR1 is SGHRS and CDR2 is YFSETQ. The CDR3 length is 17 residues. The CDR3 loop is CASRIIGYSPLEETQYF. CDR3 DNA sequence: TGCGCCAGCAGGATCATAGGGTACAGCCCCCTTGAAGAGACCCAGTACTTC.

This chain links TRBV5-1 with TRBJ2-1, with 7 bases matching TRBD2. Germline CDR1 and CDR2: SGHRS and YFSETQ. The length of the CDR3 is 13 residues. V lost 0 bases, J lost 14 bases, and 8 bases stayed unmatched. CDR3 nucleotide sequence: TGCGCCAGCAGCTTGGCCGGGAGGTCCCGGGAGTTCTTC. Amino acid sequence: CASSLAGRSREFF. The variable domain in full, with the rest retrieved from reference TRBV5-1 and TRBJ2-1, is KAGVTQTPRYLIKTRGQQVTLSCSPISGHRSVSWYQQTPGQGLQFLFEYFSETQRNKGNFPGRFSGRQFSNSRSEMNVSTLELGDSALYLCASSLAGRSREFFGPGTRLTVL.

This clonotype occurred once. A much larger clone lies one base from this, so it may be a read error. The V gene is TRBV13, the J gene TRBJ2-7, with D unresolved. The CDR3 is 10 residues long. From germline, CDR1 is PRHDT and CDR2 FYEKMQ (reference sequence). CDR3 sequence reads: CASSVYDQYF. The CDR3 coding sequence is TGTGCCAGCAGCGTCTACGACCAGTACTTC. The full variable domain, completed using reference TRBV13 and TRBJ2-7, is AAGVIQSPRHLIKEKRETATLKCYPIPRHDTVYWYQQGPGQDPQFLISFYEKMQSDKGSIPDRFSAQQFSDYHSELNMSSLELGDSALYFCASSVYDQYFGPGTRLTVT.

This clonotype was observed at least ten times. This chain connects TRBV20-1 to TRBJ2-1, with TRBD2 matching 10 bases. The junction had 16 bases not matched to a gene; V was cut back by 3 bases and J by 8 bases. In germline, CDR1 is DFQATT, CDR2 SNEGSKA (reference sequence). CDR3 size: 17 residues. CDR3 in DNA: TGCAGTGCTAGGGGAGGGGCCCCTAGCGGGAGTTTCGATGAGCAGTTCTTC. Translating gives CSARGGAPSGSFDEQFF.

The chain recombines TRBV6-5 with TRBJ1-5; D call uncertain. The CDR3 contains 13 residues. The germline V gene encodes CDR1 MNHEY and CDR2 SVGAGI. Trimming removed 2 bases at V and 3 bases at J, with 5 bases between. The CDR3 sequence: CASSYQINQPQHF. CDR3 DNA sequence: TGTGCCAGCAGTTACCAGATCAATCAGCCCCAGCATTTT.

The chain combines TRBV5-1 with TRBJ2-7; possibly TRBD1 or TRBD2 for D (5 bases each). V lost 5 bases and J 3 bases, leaving 12 bases between the germline ends. CDR3 length: 13 amino acids. The germline V gene encodes CDR1 SGHRS and CDR2 YFSETQ. The CDR3 DNA reads as TGCGCCAGCAGAAGGGGCGCGGGCTACGAGCAGTACTTC. Protein: CASRRGAGYEQYF.

The chain couples TRBV12-3 or TRBV12-4 to TRBJ2-7, with 9 positions matching TRBD1. With 5 bases clipped from V and 6 bases from J, the junction kept 5 bases outside the gene matches. The CDR3 runs to 13 residues. This CDR3 reads CASSGQGISEQYF. The CDR3 DNA follows: TGTGCCAGCAGTGGACAGGGGATAAGCGAGCAGTACTTC.

This clonotype appeared a few times. The J gene is TRBJ2-7, the V gene TRBV10-3; TRBD1 might be the D (6 bases). The CDR3 has 16 residues. CDR1 ENHRY and CDR2 SYGVKD come from the germline V gene. Trimming took 6 bases from V and 0 from J, leaving 18 bases between them. This chain's CDR3 is CAIRGDWGQSSYEQYF. CDR3 nucleotides: TGTGCCATCAGAGGGGATTGGGGACAAAGCTCCTACGAGCAGTACTTC.

This clonotype appeared a few times. The rearrangement links TRBV12-3 or TRBV12-4 to TRBJ2-3; D is undetermined. The CDR3 is made up of 13 amino acids. V lost 3 bases and J lost 6, with 10 bases in between. The CDR3 is CASSFEASDTQYF. Written as DNA, the CDR3 is TGTGCCAGCAGTTTCGAGGCATCGGATACGCAGTATTTT.

J is TRBJ1-1 and V is TRBV28; tentative D call: TRBD1 (6 bases). V was pared by 7 bases and J by 3 bases, with 15 bases between. The CDR3 spans 14 residues. Germline CDR1 is MDHEN and CDR2 is SYDVKM. The chain's CDR3 is CASTLLAGDTEAFF. The CDR3 DNA reads as TGTGCCAGCACCCTCCTGGCAGGGGACACTGAAGCTTTCTTT.

This chain links TRBV18 with TRBJ2-3; a possible D gene is TRBD2 (5 bases). CDR3 length equals 16 residues. The germline V gene encodes CDR1 KGHSH and CDR2 LQKENI. Trimming removed 5 bases from V and 0 bases from J, with 15 bases in between. The CDR3 DNA reads TGTGCCAGCTCAGTCTCCAGCGGCATCAGCACAGATACGCAGTATTTT. This gives the protein CASSVSSGISTDTQYF.

This clonotype has more than one count but fewer than ten. A much larger clone lies one base from this, so it may be a read error. This chain connects TRBV5-1 to TRBJ2-5; D is unresolved. The germline V gene encodes CDR1 SGHRS and CDR2 YFSETQ. The CDR3 is 11 amino acids. V lost 3 bases, J lost 3 bases, and 3 bases lay in between. The CDR3 loop is CASSWEETQYF. CDR3 bases: TGCGCCAGCAGCTGGGAAGAGACCCAGTACTTC. The variable domain in full, with the rest retrieved from reference TRBV5-1 and TRBJ2-5, is KAGVTQTPRYLIKTRGQQVTLSCSPISGHRSVSWYQQTPGQGLQFLFEYFSETQRNKGNFPGRFSGRQFSNSRSEMNVSTLELGDSALYLCASSWEETQYFGPGTRLLVL.

CDR3 loop: CASSQKGAGQPNEKLFF. The CDR3 DNA reads TGTGCCAGCTCACAAAAAGGCGCGGGACAGCCTAATGAAAAACTGTTTTTT. V usage is TRBV18 and J usage is TRBJ1-4; 7 bases map to TRBD1. Germline V lookup: CDR1 KGHSH, CDR2 LQKENI. The CDR3 spans 17 residues. Unmatched junction bases numbered 11, after V lost 4 bases and J lost 3 bases.

The chain uses TRBV6-6 and TRBJ2-5; D call uncertain. The CDR3 sequence is 13 residues long. V was cut by 4 bases and J by 5 bases, with 11 bases left in between. Per germline, CDR1 MNHNY and CDR2 SVGAGI (reference sequence). The CDR3 DNA is TGTGCCAGCAGTTTTAACTTTCGGGAGACCCAGTACTTC. Translation gives CASSFNFRETQYF.